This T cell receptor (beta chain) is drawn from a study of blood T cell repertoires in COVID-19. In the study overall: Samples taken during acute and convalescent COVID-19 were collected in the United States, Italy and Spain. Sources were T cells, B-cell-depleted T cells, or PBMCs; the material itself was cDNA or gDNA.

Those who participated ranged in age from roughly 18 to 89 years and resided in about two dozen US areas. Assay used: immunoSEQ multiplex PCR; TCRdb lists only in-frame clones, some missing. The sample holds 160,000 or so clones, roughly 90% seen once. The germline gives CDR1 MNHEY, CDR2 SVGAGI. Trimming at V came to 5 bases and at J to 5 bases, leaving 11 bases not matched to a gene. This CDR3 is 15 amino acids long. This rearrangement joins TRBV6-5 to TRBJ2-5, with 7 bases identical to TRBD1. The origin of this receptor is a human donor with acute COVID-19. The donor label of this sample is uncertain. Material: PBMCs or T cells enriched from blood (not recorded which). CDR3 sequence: CASSLSGQAVETQYF. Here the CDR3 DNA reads TGTGCCAGCAGTCTCTCAGGACAGGCTGTGGAGACCCAGTACTTC.